These 20 T cell receptor beta chains were all obtained from the same sample, sequenced in a study of blood T cell repertoires in COVID-19. This table comes from immunoSEQ multiplex PCR, and its TCRdb copy is limited to in-frame clones, with some not included. The data contain approximately 150,000 clones, about 90% of them singletons. Source material: peripheral blood. The receptor source for this set is a man between 45 and 60 years old who had recovered from COVID-19.

The chain combines TRBV12-5 with TRBJ2-1; 8 bases agree with TRBD2. This CDR3 spans 12 amino acids. Trimming cost V 6 bases and J 10 bases; bases outside gene matches: 5. In germline, CDR1 is LGHNT, CDR2 FRNRAP. The DNA for the CDR3 is TGTGCTAGTGGCAGCGGGGGCAGGGAGCAGTTCTTC. Translation gives CASGSGGREQFF. Combining the CDR3 with reference TRBV12-5 and TRBJ2-1 gives the whole variable domain DARVTQTPRHKVTEMGQEVTMRCQPILGHNTVFWYRQTMMQGLELLAYFRNRAPLDDSGMPKDRFSAEMPDATLATLKIQPSEPRDSAVYFCASGSGGREQFFGPGTRLTVL.

V usage is TRBV6-1 and J usage is TRBJ2-3, with D tentatively TRBD2 (5 bases). Looked up from germline, CDR1 is MNHNS and CDR2 is SASEGT. The V gene lost 3 bases and the J gene lost 5 bases, with 9 bases spanning the gap. CDR3 length: 13 amino acids. This CDR3 reads CASSDFRGDTQYF. The CDR3 DNA reads as TGTGCCAGCAGTGATTTTCGGGGAGATACGCAGTATTTT.

The rearrangement links TRBV7-2 to TRBJ2-3; a possible D gene is TRBD2 (5 bases). Per germline, CDR1 SGHTA and CDR2 FQGNSA. The CDR3 totals 14 residues. V dropped 4 bases and J dropped 4 bases, with 12 bases sitting between them. CDR3 nucleotide sequence: TGTGCCAGCAGCTACTATTTACTAGCAGATACGCAGTATTTT. Translated, it gives CASSYYLLADTQYF.

The J gene is TRBJ2-7, the V gene TRBV3-1 (or the pseudogene TRBV3-2); 11 bases fit TRBD2. Germline V lookup: CDR1 LGHDT, CDR2 YNNKEL (reference sequence). The CDR3 runs to 14 residues. V lost 2 bases to trimming and J lost 9 bases; unmatched junction nucleotides: 6. This chain's CDR3 is CASSQIAGGLGQYF. The DNA for the CDR3 is TGTGCCAGCAGCCAAATAGCGGGGGGGCTGGGGCAGTACTTC.

The chain employs TRBV29-1 and TRBJ1-2, with D tentatively TRBD1 (6 bases). CDR1 and CDR2 (germline): SQVTM, ANQGSEA. The CDR3 extends over 14 amino acids. V dropped 0 bases and J dropped 8 bases, with 16 bases sitting between them. The CDR3 sequence is CSVEEGQGKEGYTF. CDR3 nucleotide sequence: TGCAGCGTTGAAGAAGGGCAGGGGAAGGAAGGCTACACCTTC.

This chain links TRBV9 with TRBJ2-5; the match to TRBD2 covers 14 bases. Trimming took 4 bases from V and 5 from J; bases not matched to a gene: 13. Germline V gene sequence: CDR1 SGDLS, CDR2 YYNGEE. This CDR3 region has 18 residues. The CDR3 reads CASSYPGLAGATEETQYF. The CDR3 nucleotides are TGTGCCAGCAGCTACCCGGGACTAGCGGGGGCCACGGAGGAGACCCAGTACTTC.

The J gene is TRBJ1-3, the V gene TRBV30; maybe TRBD1 (5 bases). The CDR3 totals 14 residues. V was cut by 8 bases and J by 0 bases, with 14 bases left in between. Germline V lookup: CDR1 GTSNPN, CDR2 SVGIG (reference sequence). In nucleotides, the CDR3 is TGTGCCGGACAACATGGGGACTCTGGAAACACCATATATTTT. Translating gives CAGQHGDSGNTIYF.

This clone was seen a single time. The V and J genes are TRBV7-8 and TRBJ1-1, with D maybe TRBD1 (6 bases). The CDR3 is 15 residues long. The germline CDR1 and CDR2 sequences are SGHVS and FQNEAQ. V lost 1 base to trimming and J lost 5 bases, with 14 bases between them. The CDR3 loop is CASSLVSGGETEAFF. CDR3 DNA: TGTGCCAGCAGCTTAGTCTCGGGGGGCGAGACTGAAGCTTTCTTT.

This rearrangement joins TRBV3-1 (or the pseudogene TRBV3-2) to TRBJ1-2; TRBD1 might be the D (5 bases). This CDR3 is 16 amino acids long. V lost 1 base, J lost 2 bases, and 14 bases lay in between. From germline, CDR1 is LGHDT and CDR2 YNNKEL (reference sequence). The CDR3: CASSQGSWTRNYGYTF. The CDR3 bases are TGTGCCAGCAGCCAAGGAAGCTGGACACGCAACTATGGCTACACCTTC.

J is TRBJ1-4 and V is TRBV6-5; the D gene is possibly TRBD1 (5 bases). CDR1 MNHEY and CDR2 SVGAGI come from the germline V gene. V lost 2 bases and J 8 bases, leaving 9 bases between the germline ends. The CDR3 spans 13 residues. CDR3 bases: TGTGCCAGCAGTTACAGGGGTCGCGAAAAACTGTTTTTT. This translates into CASSYRGREKLFF.

Of note for this clone: At one end, the junction sequence differs from germline, possibly due to a read error. This chain connects TRBV3-1 (or the pseudogene TRBV3-2) to TRBJ2-2; 9 bases fit TRBD2. Germline CDR1 reads LGHDT; CDR2 reads YNNKEL (reference sequence). The CDR3 has 16 amino acids. The CDR3 is CARSRVRGGFTGELFF. In DNA, the CDR3 is TGTGCCCGCAGCCGGGTGCGGGGGGGGTTTACCGGGGAGCTGTTTTTT.

This rearrangement joins TRBV6-2 or TRBV6-3 to TRBJ2-7; D unresolved. The CDR3 length is 12 residues. Germline V gives CDR1 MNHEY, CDR2 SVGEGT. The V gene lost 5 bases and the J gene lost 3 bases, with 8 bases spanning the gap. CDR3 coding DNA: TGTGCCAGCAGTCAGGTCGTCTACGAGCAGTACTTC. It translates to CASSQVVYEQYF.

This clone was counted only a few times. V gene TRBV29-1 combines with J gene TRBJ2-2, with TRBD1 as a possible D gene (5 bases). The germline V gene has CDR1 SQVTM and CDR2 ANQGSEA. The CDR3 length is 12 residues. V was trimmed by 3 bases and J by 7 bases, leaving 9 bases between them. The CDR3 DNA reads as TGCAGCGTTGAGAAACAGGTCGGGGAGCTGTTTTTT. Translation gives CSVEKQVGELFF.

This clone occurred once. This chain uses TRBV6-4 with TRBJ1-2, with a possible D match to TRBD1 (5 bases). The germline CDR1 and CDR2 sequences are MRHNA and SNTAGT. The CDR3 spans 13 residues. Trimming cost V 2 bases and J 6 bases, with 10 bases left between them. CDR3: CASSDGARNGYTF. The CDR3, as DNA: TGTGCCAGCAGTGACGGGGCCAGGAATGGCTACACCTTC.

The J gene is TRBJ1-1, the V gene TRBV7-2, with a tentative D call TRBD1 (6 bases). The germline V and J ends were trimmed by 3 bases and 6 bases, with 20 bases remaining between them. CDR1 and CDR2 (germline): SGHTA, FQGNSA. The CDR3 has 16 residues. Here the CDR3 DNA reads TGTGCCAGCAGCTTTAGCCCCAGGGGAGGGTACGCTGAAGCTTTCTTT. Protein: CASSFSPRGGYAEAFF.

The V call is TRBV12-5, the J call TRBJ2-1, with 10 bases matching TRBD1. Germline CDR1 and CDR2: LGHNT and FRNRAP. After removal of 4 bases from V and 4 bases from J, the junction contained 4 bases not matched to a gene. The CDR3 sequence is 15 residues long. CDR3: CASGSMDRGYNEQFF. The CDR3 coding sequence is TGTGCTAGTGGTTCTATGGACAGGGGGTACAATGAGCAGTTCTTC.

The chain is built from TRBV2 and TRBJ1-6, with 7 bases identical to TRBD1. CDR1 is SNHLY and CDR2 is FYNNEI in the germline V gene. V trimming: 0 bases; J trimming: 4 bases; junction bases outside the gene matches: 3. The CDR3 extends over 16 amino acids. CDR3 region: CASSEAVGQYNSPLHF. The CDR3 DNA reads as TGTGCCAGCAGTGAAGCGGTGGGACAGTATAATTCACCCCTCCACTTT. Combining the CDR3 with reference TRBV2 and TRBJ1-6 gives the whole variable domain EPEVTQTPSHQVTQMGQEVILRCVPISNHLYFYWYRQILGQKVEFLVSFYNNEISEKSEIFDDQFSVERPDGSNFTLKIRSTKLEDSAMYFCASSEAVGQYNSPLHFGNGTRLTVT.

The rearrangement links TRBV5-1 to TRBJ2-3; a possible D gene is TRBD2 (5 bases). The CDR3 has 15 amino acids. Trimming stripped 3 bases from V and 3 bases from J, with 14 bases between. The V gene's germline CDR1 is SGHRS and CDR2 YFSETQ. The CDR3 here is CASSSGLIATDTQYF. The CDR3 DNA reads TGCGCCAGCAGCTCCGGATTAATAGCGACAGATACGCAGTATTTT.

V is TRBV12-3 or TRBV12-4 and J is TRBJ1-5; tentative D call: TRBD1 (5 bases). This CDR3 is 13 amino acids long. The V and J ends lost 6 bases and 5 bases respectively, with 11 bases between them. The CDR3: CASSLTGDQPQHF. The CDR3 nucleotides are TGTGCCAGCAGCCTTACAGGAGATCAGCCCCAGCATTTT.

In this sample, this clone turned up a few times. V gene TRBV19 combines with J gene TRBJ1-1; TRBD1 aligns across 9 bases. The CDR3 loop spans 16 amino acids. Germline values: CDR1 LNHDA, CDR2 SQIVND (reference sequence). The V segment lost 2 bases and the J segment 1 base; nucleotides outside the gene matches: 5. CDR3: CASSILPGQGNTEAFF. CDR3 DNA sequence: TGTGCCAGTAGTATACTTCCGGGACAGGGGAACACTGAAGCTTTCTTT. The complete variable domain, with remaining parts taken from reference TRBV19 and TRBJ1-1, reads DGGITQSPKYLFRKEGQNVTLSCEQNLNHDAMYWYRQDPGQGLRLIYYSQIVNDFQKGDIAEGYSVSREKKESFPLTVTSAQKNPTAFYLCASSILPGQGNTEAFFGQGTRLTVV.